These 19 T cell receptor beta chains share one sample of origin, sequenced in a study of graft-versus-host responses after intestinal transplantation (dated by TCRdb to the early 2020s). The protocol used for the library was the immunoSEQ multiplex PCR assay. TCRdb limited this immuneACCESS table to in-frame rearrangements with V and J called. A share of clones is missing; checked studies link under half to unresolved V genes, and the rest is unexplained. Across this sample there are some 95,000 clones, with 91% seen only once. The ten top clones hold around 0.53% of the sample. The antigens these receptors bind are not known. The time point label, read with the paper, signifies: cells obtained before transplantation from donor or recipient. Sample: unstimulated CD8+ T cells sorted from spleen or lymph node cells, taken before intestinal transplant. The receptor set was obtained from a human donor who received an intestinal transplant.

Turning to this clone: The identical CDR3 is also encoded by other nucleotide sequences in the sample. V is TRBV15 and J is TRBJ1-4; no clear D gene. The V end was cut by 6 bases, the J end by 8 bases, with 10 bases between. The CDR3 sequence is 12 residues long. In germline, CDR1 is LNHNV, CDR2 YYDKDF (reference sequence). The CDR3 DNA reads TGTGCCACCAGGGGGAGAAGGGAAAAACTGTTTTTT. This codes for CATRGRREKLFF.

This chain connects TRBV6-5 to TRBJ2-1; D possibly corresponds to TRBD2 (7 bases). CDR3 length equals 14 residues. The germline V gene encodes CDR1 MNHEY and CDR2 SVGAGI. V lost 6 bases and J lost 2, with 11 bases in between. The CDR3 coding sequence is TGTGCCAGCAGCCCCGGGGGGCCCTACAATGAGCAGTTCTTC. Its translation is CASSPGGPYNEQFF.

In nucleotides, the CDR3 is TGTGCCAGCAGCTTAGGAGGGAGCGATTACGAGCAGTACTTC. It yields the protein CASSLGGSDYEQYF. This chain links TRBV13 with TRBJ2-7, with TRBD2 as a possible D gene (5 bases). This CDR3 is built from 14 residues. Germline V gene lookup returns CDR1 PRHDT and CDR2 FYEKMQ (reference sequence). Trimming removed 0 bases from V and 4 bases from J, with 10 bases in between.

The chain employs TRBV2 and TRBJ2-7, with 9 nucleotides matching TRBD2. CDR1 and CDR2 from the germline V gene are SNHLY and FYNNEI. CDR3 length: 15 amino acids. V dropped 3 bases and J dropped 6; count of bases not matched to a gene: 9. This chain's CDR3 is CASSDRREGRGEQYF. The CDR3 nucleotides are TGTGCCAGCAGTGATCGGCGGGAGGGCAGGGGCGAGCAGTACTTC.

The V and J genes are TRBV18 and TRBJ2-3; 8 bases map to TRBD2. CDR1 and CDR2 from the germline V gene are KGHSH and LQKENI. Trimming cost V 5 bases and J 2 bases; bases outside gene matches: 9. This CDR3 comprises 16 residues. In DNA, the CDR3 is TGTGCCAGCTCATCAACCGGGACTAGACACACAGATACGCAGTATTTT. Amino acids: CASSSTGTRHTDTQYF.

J is TRBJ2-2 and V is TRBV25-1; TRBD1 matches 11 bases. This CDR3 region has 16 residues. V lost 2 bases and J lost 3; bases outside the gene matches: 2. From germline, CDR1 is MGHDK and CDR2 SYGVNS. In DNA, the CDR3 is TGTGCCAGCAGTGAACGGACAGGGGGCGACACCGGGGAGCTGTTTTTT. Translated: CASSERTGGDTGELFF.

This chain joins TRBV7-9 and TRBJ2-1; TRBD1 aligns across 10 bases. CDR1 and CDR2 (germline): SEHNR, FQNEAQ (reference sequence). The CDR3 extends over 16 amino acids. Trimming cost V 1 base and J 7 bases; bases outside gene matches: 7. The CDR3 nucleotides read TGTGCCAGCAGCTTAGGGTTCGGGACAGGGGTTAATGAGCAGTTCTTC. Residues: CASSLGFGTGVNEQFF.

The genes are TRBV6-5 and TRBJ2-1, with TRBD2 identical over 10 bases. The CDR3 totals 14 residues. The germline CDR1 and CDR2 sequences are MNHEY and SVGAGI. Trimming took 10 bases from V and 9 from J; bases not matched to a gene: 12. CDR3 residues: CATGPAGGIREQFF. CDR3 bases: TGTGCCACCGGGCCAGCGGGAGGGATTCGTGAGCAGTTCTTC.

This chain uses TRBV19 with TRBJ2-5; a possible D gene is TRBD1 (5 bases). The V end lost 4 bases, the J end lost 1 base, and 10 bases lay between the germline ends. The germline CDR1 and CDR2 sequences are LNHDA and SQIVND (reference sequence). The CDR3 is 14 amino acids. The CDR3, as DNA: TGTGCCAGTAGTAATTGGCAGGGCCAAGAGACCCAGTACTTC. It yields the protein CASSNWQGQETQYF. Complete variable domain (other parts from reference TRBV19 and TRBJ2-5): DGGITQSPKYLFRKEGQNVTLSCEQNLNHDAMYWYRQDPGQGLRLIYYSQIVNDFQKGDIAEGYSVSREKKESFPLTVTSAQKNPTAFYLCASSNWQGQETQYFGPGTRLLVL.

V is TRBV11-2 and J is TRBJ1-1; a possible D gene is TRBD1 (6 bases). The CDR3 totals 13 residues. Germline loops: CDR1 SGHAT, CDR2 FQNNGV. Trimming shortened V by 6 bases and J by 7 bases, and 15 bases separated the two germline ends. The CDR3 DNA sequence: TGTGCCAGCAGTCCAGGGGTAGGTAGTGAAGCTTTCTTT. Translation: CASSPGVGSEAFF.

The chain is built from TRBV6-6 and TRBJ1-1; 7 bases match TRBD1. This CDR3 has 15 residues. V gave up 8 bases and J gave up 7 bases; unmatched junction bases: 16. Per germline, CDR1 MNHNY and CDR2 SVGAGI (reference sequence). In nucleotides, the CDR3 is TGTGCCAGCGTCAACCCAATCGTGGGGACAGATGAAGCTTTCTTT. Translating it yields CASVNPIVGTDEAFF.

The genes are TRBV9 and TRBJ2-1; TRBD2 matches at 9 bases. Germline CDR1 is SGDLS and CDR2 is YYNGEE. V lost 0 bases to trimming and J lost 6 bases; unmatched junction nucleotides: 7. The length of the CDR3 is 16 residues. The CDR3 coding sequence is TGTGCCAGCAGCGTAGGAGCTAGCGGGATCCTCAATGAGCAGTTCTTC. This sequence encodes CASSVGASGILNEQFF.

Only a few counts were recorded for this clone. The gene calls are TRBV30 and TRBJ1-1; the match to TRBD1 covers 9 bases. From germline, CDR1 is GTSNPN and CDR2 SVGIG (reference sequence). V lost 1 base and J lost 4; bases outside the gene matches: 1. The CDR3 is made up of 13 amino acids. The CDR3 loop is CAWSATGGTEAFF. The DNA of the CDR3 is TGTGCCTGGAGTGCGACAGGGGGCACTGAAGCTTTCTTT.

This chain joins TRBV10-2 and TRBJ2-3; 9 nucleotides line up with TRBD2. This CDR3 spans 13 amino acids. Germline CDR1 is WSHSY and CDR2 is SAAADI. Trimming cost V 8 bases and J 6 bases; bases outside gene matches: 6. The CDR3 region has the DNA TGCGCCAGCGGGGAGCGGGGGGTGGATACGCAGTATTTT. Its protein product is CASGERGVDTQYF.

This rearrangement joins TRBV19 to TRBJ1-1; TRBD1 matches 10 bases. The CDR3 length is 16 residues. Trimming took 5 bases from V and 4 from J; bases not matched to a gene: 10. In germline, CDR1 is LNHDA, CDR2 SQIVND (reference sequence). The CDR3: CASSSRYRDRGTEAFF. For the CDR3, the DNA is TGTGCCAGTAGTTCTCGATACCGGGACAGGGGCACTGAAGCTTTCTTT. The full variable domain, completed using reference TRBV19 and TRBJ1-1, is DGGITQSPKYLFRKEGQNVTLSCEQNLNHDAMYWYRQDPGQGLRLIYYSQIVNDFQKGDIAEGYSVSREKKESFPLTVTSAQKNPTAFYLCASSSRYRDRGTEAFFGQGTRLTVV.

This clone was found once. J is TRBJ2-7 and V is TRBV7-9; tentative D call: TRBD2 (6 bases). CDR3 length: 13 amino acids. Trimming cost V 3 bases and J 2 bases, with 8 bases left between them. Germline CDR1 SEHNR, CDR2 FQNEAQ (reference sequence). The CDR3 DNA follows: TGTGCCAGCAGCTTCCGGGAGCCCTACGAGCAGTACTTC. Translating gives CASSFREPYEQYF.

This clone was counted a single time. The chain uses TRBV9 and TRBJ1-1; D unclear. CDR3 length: 13 amino acids. Per the germline V gene, CDR1 is SGDLS and CDR2 is YYNGEE. Trimming cost V 0 bases and J 3 bases, with 6 bases left between them. CDR3 DNA sequence: TGTGCCAGCAGCGTAGACGGGGACACTGAAGCTTTCTTT. Amino acids: CASSVDGDTEAFF.

The chain is built from TRBV29-1 and TRBJ1-2; the D is unclear. Trimming pared 3 bases from V and 4 bases from J, leaving 9 bases between. CDR1 and CDR2 (germline): SQVTM, ANQGSEA. The CDR3 contains 12 residues. The DNA of the CDR3 is TGCAGCGTTGACGGCGGATCCTATGGCTACACCTTC. Encoded protein: CSVDGGSYGYTF.

The count of this clone is one. The chain uses TRBV4-3 and TRBJ2-3; possible D gene TRBD2, 6 bases. The CDR3 has 15 amino acids. The germline V gene has CDR1 LGHNA and CDR2 YSLEER. Trimming stripped 1 base from V and 0 bases from J, with 8 bases between. The CDR3 coding sequence is TGCGCCAGCAGCCAAGTCGGGGGTAGCACAGATACGCAGTATTTT. Its protein is CASSQVGGSTDTQYF.